This TCR beta chain was recovered during a study of shared clonotypes between healthy human individuals. On the study more broadly: The donors, two women and three men, were aged 18 to 49. Study-level results: An anticipated effect of sequencing depth on clonotype sharing among donors was recognized. Generation of non-shared clonotypes was less probable than generation of clonotypes shared by all four donors.

The table came from immunoSEQ multiplex PCR; TCRdb's copy has only in-frame clones and leaves some out. The sample carries roughly 2 million clones, about 94% recorded once. The study separated CD4+ cells into CD45RA+ naive and CD45RA-negative memory subsets. Germline CDR1 is SGHTA and CDR2 is FQGNSA. The CDR3 runs to 16 residues. V was trimmed by 0 bases and J by 3 bases, leaving 15 bases between them. This clone has only one observation. Its target is unknown. Sequencing was performed on naive CD4+ T cells sorted from blood. The sample's subset: CD45RA+ positively selected. The origin of this receptor is a man between 18 and 35 years old in good health. This chain connects TRBV7-2 to TRBJ2-7; D not certain. The CDR3 protein is CASSLALNVIYYEQYF. In DNA, the CDR3 is TGTGCCAGCAGCTTAGCGCTAAATGTTATTTACTACGAGCAGTACTTC. The full variable domain, its missing parts supplied by reference TRBV7-2 and TRBJ2-7, is GAGVSQSPSNKVTEKGKDVELRCDPISGHTALYWYRQSLGQGLEFLIYFQGNSAPDKSGLPSDRFSAERTGGSVSTLTIQRTQQEDSAVYLCASSLALNVIYYEQYFGPGTRLTVT.